The 20 T cell receptor beta chains reported below all come from one sample, sequenced in a study of blood T cell repertoires in COVID-19. Produced via immunoSEQ multiplex PCR; TCRdb's table is partial and in-frame only. The sample gives approximately 250,000 clones, just under 90% of which show up once; 4.1% is in the top ten. Sequences were obtained from PBMCs or T cells enriched from blood (not recorded which). The receptors were sampled from a woman aged 30 to 39 with acute COVID-19.

V gene TRBV21-1 combines with J gene TRBJ2-7; the tabulated D call, TRBD2, remains unverified against the DNA. TRBV21-1 is an annotated pseudogene. The CDR3 is 13 residues long. The CDR3 spells CASSKAGIHEQYF. CDR3 in DNA: TGTGCCAGCAGCAAGGCGGGAATCCACGAGCAGTACTTC.

The rearrangement uses TRBV13 and TRBJ2-5, with TRBD2 matching over 12 bases. Germline values: CDR1 PRHDT, CDR2 FYEKMQ (reference sequence). V was clipped by 5 bases and J by 1 base; unmatched bases: 17. CDR3 length equals 20 residues. The CDR3 DNA is TGTGCCAGCAGCCCCTTGGCCTCATCTGGACTAGCGGGGATCCAAGAGACCCAGTACTTC. This encodes CASSPLASSGLAGIQETQYF.

V and J are TRBV5-1 and TRBJ1-6, with 7 bases aligning to TRBD1. This CDR3 is built from 13 residues. Trimming removed 4 bases from V and 5 bases from J; junction bases left unmatched: 0. In germline, CDR1 is SGHRS, CDR2 YFSETQ. The CDR3 here is CASSGTDNSPLHF. In DNA form, the CDR3 reads TGCGCCAGCAGCGGGACAGATAATTCACCCCTCCACTTT.

The V gene is TRBV5-6, the J gene TRBJ2-1; D call uncertain. Trimming took off 1 base at V and 4 bases at J, with 21 bases between the two ends. The CDR3 extends over 18 amino acids. CDR1 is SGHDT, CDR2 YYEEEE, per germline. The CDR3 loop reads CASSLFWAAPSKYNEQFF. CDR3 in DNA: TGTGCCAGCAGCTTGTTTTGGGCAGCTCCGTCAAAGTACAATGAGCAGTTCTTC. Looking up the rest from reference TRBV5-6 and TRBJ2-1 gives the full variable domain: DAGVTQSPTHLIKTRGQQVTLRCSPKSGHDTVSWYQQALGQGPQFIFQYYEEEERQRGNFPDRFSGHQFPNYSSELNVNALLLGDSALYLCASSLFWAAPSKYNEQFFGPGTRLTVL.

The chain recombines TRBV28 with TRBJ1-1, with D unclear. CDR1 and CDR2 from the germline V gene are MDHEN and SYDVKM. Deletions cut 5 bases from V and 0 bases from J, with 7 bases between. CDR3 length: 13 residues. DNA of the CDR3: TGTGCCAGCAGTAAATCTATGAACACTGAAGCTTTCTTT. It yields the protein CASSKSMNTEAFF.

The chain carries TRBV28 and TRBJ2-1, with TRBD1 identical over 8 bases. Trimming at V came to 5 bases and at J to 2 bases, leaving 5 bases not matched to a gene. This CDR3 is 15 amino acids long. Germline CDR1 is MDHEN and CDR2 is SYDVKM. CDR3 sequence (DNA): TGTGCCAGCAGTCAGACAGGGGTTGCCTACAATGAGCAGTTCTTC. Translated: CASSQTGVAYNEQFF.

The gene calls are TRBV28 and TRBJ2-7; 8 positions match TRBD1. V was pared by 2 bases and J by 4 bases, with 7 bases of the junction left unmatched. Germline CDR1 reads MDHEN; CDR2 reads SYDVKM. The CDR3 is made up of 15 amino acids. The DNA of the CDR3 is TGTGCCAGCAGTTTACGGACAGGGTCCCCGTACGAGCAGTACTTC. Translating gives CASSLRTGSPYEQYF.

This rearrangement joins TRBV29-1 to TRBJ2-3; TRBD1 might be the D (6 bases). The CDR3 runs to 13 residues. V lost 3 bases to trimming and J lost 2 bases, with 9 bases between them. CDR1 is SQVTM and CDR2 is ANQGSEA in the germline V gene. CDR3 bases: TGCAGCGTTGATGGGGGACACACAGATACGCAGTATTTT. As protein: CSVDGGHTDTQYF.

The chain couples TRBV13 to TRBJ2-7; 9 positions agree with TRBD2. The CDR3 spans 16 residues. CDR1 and CDR2 (germline): PRHDT, FYEKMQ (reference sequence). V dropped 5 bases and J dropped 4; count of bases not matched to a gene: 12. CDR3 loop: CASSPQGREGRYEQYF. As DNA, the CDR3 is TGTGCCAGCAGCCCCCAAGGGCGGGAGGGCCGGTACGAGCAGTACTTC.

The chain joins TRBV6-1 to TRBJ2-3, with D possibly TRBD2 on 6 matching bases. This CDR3 is 17 amino acids long. Deletions cut 1 base from V and 0 bases from J, with 14 bases between. The germline V gene encodes CDR1 MNHNS and CDR2 SASEGT. CDR3 in amino acids: CASSEVGGFDSTDTQYF. In nucleotides, the CDR3 is TGTGCCAGCAGTGAAGTGGGGGGTTTCGATAGCACAGATACGCAGTATTTT.

This chain joins TRBV7-9 and TRBJ1-1; D is uncertain. The CDR3 runs to 13 residues. Trimming took 5 bases from V and 3 from J, leaving 10 bases between them. Germline assignment: CDR1 SEHNR and CDR2 FQNEAQ (reference sequence). CDR3 bases: TGTGCCAGCAGCCACCTCCGAGACACTGAAGCTTTCTTT. This codes for CASSHLRDTEAFF.

The V call is TRBV7-2, the J call TRBJ1-5; no clear D gene. There are 14 residues in the CDR3. Trimming took off 3 bases at V and 0 bases at J, with 6 bases between the two ends. Germline loops: CDR1 SGHTA, CDR2 FQGNSA. CDR3 coding DNA: TGTGCCAGCAGCTTGTTGTATAGCAATCAGCCCCAGCATTTT. Translating gives CASSLLYSNQPQHF.

This clone has only a few counts. This chain links TRBV5-1 with TRBJ2-5; 7 bases match TRBD1. This CDR3 is 14 amino acids long. Germline V lookup: CDR1 SGHRS, CDR2 YFSETQ. Germline trimming cut 5 bases from V and 2 bases from J; bases unmatched to any gene: 6. This CDR3 is CASRETGPQETQYF. DNA of the CDR3: TGCGCCAGCAGGGAGACAGGGCCTCAAGAGACCCAGTACTTC.

This chain joins TRBV6-5 and TRBJ2-3; a weak D match, TRBD2 (6 bases). Trimming cost V 7 bases and J 7 bases, with 15 bases left between them. The CDR3 is 13 amino acids. Germline CDR1 is MNHEY and CDR2 is SVGAGI. The DNA for the CDR3 is TGTGCCAGCACTAGCGCCGATTTGTATACGCAGTATTTT. Amino acid sequence: CASTSADLYTQYF.

The chain recombines TRBV7-9 with TRBJ2-2; D gene unclear. The ends were cut back, 3 bases at V and 0 bases at J, with 2 bases in the middle. This CDR3 spans 13 amino acids. Germline CDR1 and CDR2: SEHNR and FQNEAQ (reference sequence). The CDR3 bases are TGTGCCAGCAGCTTCGCGAACACCGGGGAGCTGTTTTTT. Its protein is CASSFANTGELFF.

The V and J genes are TRBV3-1 (or the pseudogene TRBV3-2) and TRBJ2-1, with D uncertain. CDR1 and CDR2 from the germline V gene are LGHDT and YNNKEL (reference sequence). Trimming took 4 bases from V and 0 from J, leaving 4 bases between them. CDR3 length: 13 amino acids. In DNA, the CDR3 is TGTGCCAGCAGCCCTCTCTCCTACAATGAGCAGTTCTTC. Translating gives CASSPLSYNEQFF.

Of note for this clone: Other DNA sequences from this sample encode an identical CDR3 as well. The chain has TRBV4-1 and TRBJ2-7, with a tentative D call TRBD1 (5 bases). Germline loops: CDR1 MGHRA, CDR2 YSYEKL. V dropped 0 bases and J dropped 2 bases, with 8 bases sitting between them. The CDR3 runs to 14 residues. The CDR3 DNA reads as TGCGCCAGCAGCCAAGAAACAGGAGCCTACGAGCAGTACTTC. As protein: CASSQETGAYEQYF.

The rearrangement joins TRBV4-1 to TRBJ2-7; 13 nucleotides match TRBD2. With 4 bases clipped from V and 3 bases from J, the junction kept 3 bases outside the gene matches. The CDR3 totals 15 residues. CDR1 is MGHRA and CDR2 is YSYEKL in the germline V gene. Here the CDR3 reads CASSRGLAGDYEQYF. The CDR3 coding sequence is TGCGCCAGCAGCCGTGGACTAGCGGGGGACTACGAGCAGTACTTC.

The chain has TRBV6-2 or TRBV6-3 and TRBJ2-7, with 8 nucleotides matching TRBD2. Germline V lookup: CDR1 MNHEY, CDR2 SVGEGT. The ends lost 6 bases at V and 6 bases at J; junction bases unmatched: 13. CDR3 length: 15 residues. In DNA form, the CDR3 reads TGTGCCAGCAGCCTCCCCAGCGGGAGTGGTCCCGAGCAGTACTTC. As protein: CASSLPSGSGPEQYF.

This sequence joins TRBV10-3 and TRBJ2-1, with 12 bases lining up with TRBD2. V trimming: 2 bases; J trimming: 8 bases; junction bases outside the gene matches: 13. CDR3 length: 18 residues. CDR1 is ENHRY and CDR2 is SYGVKD in the germline V gene. The CDR3, as DNA: TGTGCCATCAGTGAGACCGGATTGGCTAGCGGGAGGGCCGATGAGCAGTTCTTC. Encoded protein: CAISETGLASGRADEQFF.